This T cell receptor (beta chain) appears in the sequencing data of a study of cytomegalovirus exposure and HLA in healthy donors. 13 Jbeta primers and 60 Vbeta primers were used for the PCR. Generated by immunoSEQ multiplex PCR, the TCRdb table keeps only in-frame clones and is missing some. The table shows roughly 190,000 clones, with approximately 81% occurring only once. This CDR3 contains 13 residues. From germline, CDR1 is LGHNA and CDR2 YNFKEQ. With 5 bases removed from V and 4 bases from J, the gap between germline ends came to 12 bases. The V and J genes are TRBV4-2 and TRBJ2-7; D call uncertain. What was sequenced was PBMCs. The source of this sequence is a woman in her forties or fifties in good health and CMV-seronegative. The CDR3 DNA reads as TGTGCCAGCAGCTCTACCGACATATACGAGCAGTACTTC. Protein: CASSSTDIYEQYF.